These 22 T cell receptor beta chains share one sample of origin, sequenced in a study of blood T cell repertoires in COVID-19. TCRdb keeps only in-frame clones here, not all; method: immunoSEQ multiplex PCR. This table holds 150,000 to 250,000 clones, approximately 83% found once. Sample: PBMCs or T cells enriched from blood (not recorded which). Receptors were obtained from a middle-aged man who had recovered from COVID-19.

This chain uses TRBV2 with TRBJ2-3, with TRBD1 identical over 7 bases. The CDR3 runs to 14 residues. The V and J ends lost 6 bases and 3 bases, in that order; junction bases with no gene match: 6. Germline lookup yields CDR1 SNHLY and CDR2 FYNNEI. The CDR3 protein is CASRTHRGTDTQYF. The CDR3 DNA sequence: TGTGCCAGCAGGACACACAGGGGTACAGATACGCAGTATTTT.

The rearrangement uses TRBV30 and TRBJ1-2; tentatively, D is TRBD1 (6 bases). Germline V gene sequence: CDR1 GTSNPN, CDR2 SVGIG (reference sequence). The CDR3 spans 13 residues. V gave up 0 bases and J gave up 4 bases, with 9 bases separating them. For the CDR3, the DNA is TGTGCCTGGAGTGTCGGACAGCTCTATGGCTACACCTTC. This translates into CAWSVGQLYGYTF.

The chain combines TRBV7-9 with TRBJ2-3, with 8 bases fitting TRBD2. Germline CDR1 SEHNR, CDR2 FQNEAQ (reference sequence). The CDR3 runs 15 residues. After removal of 1 base from V and 7 bases from J, the junction contained 7 bases not matched to a gene. CDR3 amino acids: CASSLGRGVVNTQYF. DNA for the CDR3: TGTGCCAGCAGCTTAGGGCGGGGGGTTGTGAATACGCAGTATTTT. The full variable domain, its missing parts supplied by reference TRBV7-9 and TRBJ2-3, is DTGVSQNPRHKITKRGQNVTFRCDPISEHNRLYWYRQTLGQGPEFLTYFQNEAQLEKSRLLSDRFSAERPKGSFSTLEIQRTEQGDSAMYLCASSLGRGVVNTQYFGPGTRLTVL.

This clone was recorded only once. The chain is built from TRBV10-3 and TRBJ2-7, with D possibly being TRBD1 (5 bases). CDR3 length: 14 amino acids. V was cut by 6 bases and J by 2 bases, with 14 bases left in between. Germline V CDR1 and CDR2: ENHRY, SYGVKD. The CDR3 protein is CAIRDQQVTYEQYF. CDR3 nucleotides: TGTGCCATCAGGGACCAACAGGTGACCTACGAGCAGTACTTC.

This rearrangement joins TRBV2 to TRBJ1-5; 9 positions agree with TRBD1. With 8 bases clipped from V and 5 bases from J, the junction kept 13 bases outside the gene matches. CDR1 and CDR2 from the germline V gene are SNHLY and FYNNEI. The CDR3 contains 16 residues. The CDR3 sequence is CASLGGDREGYQPQHF. The CDR3 DNA reads TGTGCCAGCCTTGGGGGGGACAGGGAAGGATATCAGCCCCAGCATTTT.

The genes are TRBV20-1 and TRBJ1-1; TRBD1 matches at 7 bases. This CDR3 contains 11 residues. The germline gives CDR1 DFQATT, CDR2 SNEGSKA (reference sequence). CDR3 DNA: TGCAGCATGATCTCGACAGGGCCAGCTTTCTTT. It translates to CSMISTGPAFF.

The CDR3 nucleotides read TGTGCCAGCAGCAATCGGGGTCTAATCGGGGGGTCCTACAATGAGCAGTTCTTC. As protein: CASSNRGLIGGSYNEQFF. This chain connects TRBV21-1 to TRBJ2-1; TRBD2, the table's D call, was not compared with the DNA. TRBV21-1 is described as a pseudogene. The CDR3 is 18 residues long.

The rearrangement links TRBV7-8 to TRBJ1-5; tentative D call: TRBD1 (5 bases). With 1 base removed from V and 5 bases from J, the gap between germline ends came to 9 bases. The CDR3 has 14 residues. CDR1 and CDR2 (germline): SGHVS, FQNEAQ. The CDR3 reads CASSLGWGDQPQHF. In DNA form, the CDR3 reads TGTGCCAGCAGCTTAGGGTGGGGGGATCAGCCCCAGCATTTT.

The J gene is TRBJ2-6, the V gene TRBV7-8; 10 bases are a match to TRBD1. The trim removed 5 bases at V and 2 bases at J, leaving 9 bases unmatched. The CDR3 loop spans 18 amino acids. From germline, CDR1 is SGHVS and CDR2 FQNEAQ. The CDR3 reads CASSVPGQGTAGANVLTF. The CDR3 DNA is TGTGCCAGCAGCGTACCGGGACAGGGGACAGCTGGGGCCAACGTCCTGACTTTC.

In the case of this clone: Different DNA sequences within this sample yield the same CDR3. V and J are TRBV7-9 and TRBJ1-1; tentatively, D is TRBD1 (5 bases). The CDR3 runs to 14 residues. Trimming pared 5 bases from V and 2 bases from J, leaving 12 bases between. Germline V gene lookup returns CDR1 SEHNR and CDR2 FQNEAQ (reference sequence). CDR3 residues: CASSHKTANTEAFF. The CDR3 nucleotides read TGTGCCAGCAGCCACAAGACAGCTAACACTGAAGCTTTCTTT.

A few counts support this clone. The CDR3 is CASSYNLKSRTEAFF. The CDR3, as DNA: TGTGCCAGCAGTTACAATCTGAAGTCGAGGACTGAAGCTTTCTTT. The V gene is TRBV6-5, the J gene TRBJ1-1; no firm D call. V was pared by 2 bases and J by 5 bases, with 15 bases between. This CDR3 is built from 15 residues. Germline-derived CDR1 and CDR2 are MNHEY and SVGAGI.

The chain has TRBV6-2 or TRBV6-3 and TRBJ1-4; D is unclear. Trimming removed 2 bases from V and 4 bases from J, with 8 bases in between. In germline, CDR1 is MNHEY, CDR2 SVGEGT. This CDR3 has 14 amino acids. As DNA, the CDR3 is TGTGCCAGCAGTTACGGGAGCAATAATGAAAAACTGTTTTTT. Translating it yields CASSYGSNNEKLFF.

This clone was detected a few times. The J gene is TRBJ1-4, the V gene TRBV10-3; 8 positions match TRBD1. The CDR3 is 15 residues long. Germline trimming cut 4 bases from V and 4 bases from J; bases unmatched to any gene: 5. CDR1 is ENHRY, CDR2 SYGVKD, per germline. CDR3 protein: CAISATGGDNEKLFF. The CDR3 DNA reads as TGTGCCATCAGTGCAACAGGGGGGGATAATGAAAAACTGTTTTTT.

The table lists this clone with a few counts. The rearrangement joins TRBV2 to TRBJ1-5; possible D gene TRBD1, 6 bases. Trimming removed 1 base at V and 0 bases at J, with 10 bases between. The CDR3 loop spans 16 amino acids. In germline, CDR1 is SNHLY, CDR2 FYNNEI. The CDR3 DNA follows: TGTGCCAGCAGTGAAGGAAGGGGGGGTAGCAATCAGCCCCAGCATTTT. Its protein product is CASSEGRGGSNQPQHF.

The J gene is TRBJ2-2, the V gene TRBV4-3; D remains ambiguous. There are 17 residues in the CDR3. V was pared by 0 bases and J by 4 bases, with 15 bases between. The germline gives CDR1 LGHNA, CDR2 YSLEER. In DNA form, the CDR3 reads TGCGCCAGCAGCCAAGATAGGAACCTTGGAGCCACCGGGGAGCTGTTTTTT. Amino acids: CASSQDRNLGATGELFF.

This chain joins TRBV18 and TRBJ2-3, with a weak D call TRBD2 (6 bases). In germline, CDR1 is KGHSH, CDR2 LQKENI. This CDR3 contains 15 residues. Trimming cost V 6 bases and J 2 bases, with 15 bases left between them. The CDR3, as DNA: TGTGCCAGCTCGCGGGACTTCGACAACACAGATACGCAGTATTTT. Encoded protein: CASSRDFDNTDTQYF.

J is TRBJ2-3 and V is TRBV30, with D perhaps matching TRBD2 (6 bases). The V gene's germline CDR1 is GTSNPN and CDR2 SVGIG (reference sequence). V was clipped by 0 bases and J by 0 bases, with 7 bases between them. The CDR3 contains 14 residues. CDR3 in DNA: TGTGCCTGGAGTGTTGGGGGGAGCACAGATACGCAGTATTTT. Translating it yields CAWSVGGSTDTQYF.

The CDR3 coding sequence is TGTGCCAGCAGTTCCCCGGCAAAACCACTACAGGATGAAGCTTTCTTT. Amino acid sequence: CASSSPAKPLQDEAFF. The chain carries TRBV6-5 and TRBJ1-1; TRBD1 might be the D (5 bases). The CDR3 loop spans 16 amino acids. V was cut by 4 bases and J by 7 bases, with 22 bases left in between. Per the germline V gene, CDR1 is MNHEY and CDR2 is SVGAGI.

This chain connects TRBV5-1 to TRBJ2-3; 15 bases line up with TRBD2. There are 18 residues in the CDR3. V lost 4 bases to trimming and J lost 2 bases; unmatched junction nucleotides: 8. Germline assignment: CDR1 SGHRS and CDR2 YFSETQ. The CDR3 sequence is CASSRTSGGAPATDTQYF. The CDR3 nucleotides are TGCGCCAGCAGCAGGACTAGCGGGGGGGCCCCGGCCACAGATACGCAGTATTTT.

The gene calls are TRBV6-1 and TRBJ1-5; D is unclear. This CDR3 is built from 16 residues. Germline loops: CDR1 MNHNS, CDR2 SASEGT. Trimming took 2 bases from V and 6 from J, leaving 17 bases between them. CDR3 in DNA: TGTGCCAGCAGTGAAACACGGGGAGGAGGTGGTCAGCCCCAGCATTTT. This sequence encodes CASSETRGGGGQPQHF.

In this sample, this clone turned up once. The gene calls are TRBV18 and TRBJ1-5; D may be TRBD1 (6 bases). Trimming removed 2 bases from V and 2 bases from J, with 13 bases in between. CDR3 length: 16 residues. Germline CDR1 reads KGHSH; CDR2 reads LQKENI. The CDR3, as DNA: TGTGCCAGCTCACCAGGACAGTCGGATCGCAATCAGCCCCAGCATTTT. This gives the protein CASSPGQSDRNQPQHF.

The CDR3 bases are TGTGCCTGGAGTGTTCCAGGGTTACCCTTCCCAAGCAATCAGCCCCAGCATTTT. Translating gives CAWSVPGLPFPSNQPQHF. The chain carries TRBV30 and TRBJ1-5; D is possibly TRBD1 (5 bases). The CDR3 loop spans 18 amino acids. Per germline, CDR1 GTSNPN and CDR2 SVGIG (reference sequence). Deletions cut 0 bases from V and 1 base from J, with 19 bases between.